This TCR beta chain was identified in a study of ipilimumab plus nivolumab after autologous stem cell transplantation. Study information: DLBCL patients had primary refractory or relapsed disease.

Worth noting for this clone: The DNA is left out, because the CDR3 cannot be placed on it with certainty; the CDR3 is given as TCRdb lists it.

The CDR3 spans 18 amino acids, including both terminal residues. This table comes from immunoSEQ multiplex PCR, and its TCRdb copy is limited to in-frame clones, with some not included. The sample records 10,000 to 15,000 clones, about three quarters being singletons. Starting 14 to 28 days after autologous transplant, ipilimumab 1 mg/kg was given. This sequence was found in a male donor with diffuse large B-cell lymphoma. Here the sequenced sample was PBMCs, taken in a trial of ipilimumab plus nivolumab as post-transplant consolidation. This chain joins TRBV21-1 and TRBJ2-5; the table assigns TRBD2, which was not confirmed against the DNA. TRBV21-1 is a known pseudogene. CDR3: CASSKVRVGRGSKETQYF.